Described below is a single TCR beta chain sequence and its context. CDR1 is ENHRY, CDR2 SYGVKD, per germline. This CDR3 region has 13 residues. The V and J ends lost 7 bases and 1 base respectively, with 10 bases between them. The sample is drawn from a study of Ad26.COV2.S vaccination and SARS-CoV-2 variants. Data came from immunoSEQ multiplex PCR; TCRdb stores just in-frame clones and leaves some out. Here the sample spans under 300,000 clones, about 83% being singletons. The treatment: around 19 received Ad26.COV2.S at low or high dose, single or two shots; roughly five received placebo; per-sample allocation not given. Each sample was drawn 63 days after the first injection (of vaccine or placebo).

The gene calls are TRBV10-3 and TRBJ1-2; no clear D. The TCR originated in a person aged 18-65 years who received the Ad26.COV2.S COVID-19 vaccine or a placebo. Sequencing used peripheral blood, obtained in a trial of Ad26.COV2.S vaccine versus placebo. As DNA, the CDR3 is TGTGCCATCACCGAGAGCCTTAACTATGGCTACACCTTC. It specifies CAITESLNYGYTF.